The 8 T cell receptor beta chains reported below all come from one sample, sequenced in a study of T cells after yellow fever vaccination. TCRdb used MiXCR to reprocess the 5' RACE reads, holding one entry per CDR3 protein. The sample comprises about 340,000 distinct CDR3 sequences, 7.5% to 9% of which are singletons, and 15% to 20% rests with the top ten. The sequencing used PBMCs, collected on the day of the first yellow fever vaccination. All receptors come from a man between 18 and 35 years old who received the YFV17D yellow fever vaccine.

The V call is TRBV29-1, the J call TRBJ1-2, with 12 positions matching TRBD1. Germline V gene sequence: CDR1 SQVTM, CDR2 ANQGSEA. The CDR3 has 16 amino acids. Trimming cost V 6 bases and J 5 bases; bases outside gene matches: 13. The CDR3 region is CSVPPSGTGGSYGYTF. The CDR3 DNA sequence: TGCAGCGTACCACCCTCCGGGACAGGGGGCTCATATGGCTACACCTTC. The full variable domain, in which reference TRBV29-1 and TRBJ1-2 provide the parts outside the CDR3, is SAVISQKPSRDICQRGTSLTIQCQVDSQVTMMFWYRQQPGQSLTLIATANQGSEATYESGFVIDKFPISRPNLTFSTLTVSNMSPEDSSIYLCSVPPSGTGGSYGYTFGSGTRLTVV.

The chain couples TRBV20-1 to TRBJ2-3; 16 positions match TRBD2. After removal of 5 bases from V and 7 bases from J, the junction contained 3 bases not matched to a gene. The CDR3 extends over 14 amino acids. The germline V gene has CDR1 DFQATT and CDR2 SNEGSKA (reference sequence). In nucleotides, the CDR3 is TGCAGTGCTGGGACTAGCGGGGGGGCACATACGCAGTATTTT. This translates into CSAGTSGGAHTQYF.

The chain employs TRBV29-1 and TRBJ2-3; D gene uncertain. V dropped 4 bases and J dropped 4 bases, with 12 bases sitting between them. Germline values: CDR1 SQVTM, CDR2 ANQGSEA. The CDR3 totals 13 residues. The CDR3 protein is CSVGEVAPDTQYF. The CDR3 nucleotides are TGCAGCGTTGGCGAGGTAGCCCCAGATACGCAGTATTTT.

Ten or more counts support this clonotype. The rearrangement uses TRBV5-6 and TRBJ1-6; D possibly corresponds to TRBD1 (5 bases). Deletions cut 0 bases from V and 4 bases from J, with 8 bases between. The CDR3 is 15 amino acids. Germline CDR1 and CDR2: SGHDT and YYEEEE. CDR3 residues: CASSLVTAYNSPLHF. As DNA, the CDR3 is TGTGCCAGCAGCTTGGTGACAGCATATAATTCACCCCTCCACTTT.

J is TRBJ1-4 and V is TRBV19; D possibly corresponds to TRBD1 (5 bases). Germline CDR1 is LNHDA and CDR2 is SQIVND (reference sequence). The CDR3 sequence is 15 residues long. V was clipped by 3 bases and J by 7 bases, with 15 bases between them. This chain's CDR3 is CASSIRPLGGEKLFF. The CDR3 DNA reads as TGTGCCAGTAGTATCCGGCCTCTCGGGGGTGAAAAACTGTTTTTT. Full variable domain (rest looked up from reference TRBV19 and TRBJ1-4): DGGITQSPKYLFRKEGQNVTLSCEQNLNHDAMYWYRQDPGQGLRLIYYSQIVNDFQKGDIAEGYSVSREKKESFPLTVTSAQKNPTAFYLCASSIRPLGGEKLFFGSGTQLSVL.

This clonotype appeared a few times. This sequence joins TRBV5-6 and TRBJ1-2; no definite D call. CDR1 and CDR2 (germline): SGHDT, YYEEEE. The germline V and J ends were trimmed by 0 bases and 2 bases, with 8 bases remaining between them. This CDR3 has 14 amino acids. The CDR3, as DNA: TGTGCCAGCAGCTTGGATCCCCGAAACTATGGCTACACCTTC. Protein sequence: CASSLDPRNYGYTF.

This rearrangement joins TRBV5-1 to TRBJ2-1, with D unclear. Trimming removed 0 bases from V and 0 bases from J, with 13 bases in between. The CDR3 spans 17 residues. From germline, CDR1 is SGHRS and CDR2 YFSETQ. The CDR3 reads CASSLAFEVSSYNEQFF. The CDR3 DNA reads as TGCGCCAGCAGCTTGGCTTTCGAGGTGAGCTCCTACAATGAGCAGTTCTTC.

The gene calls are TRBV5-1 and TRBJ2-2, with D perhaps given as TRBD1 or TRBD2 (5 bases each). The CDR3 contains 15 residues. The V and J ends lost 4 bases and 6 bases respectively, with 16 bases between them. Germline V CDR1 and CDR2: SGHRS, YFSETQ. The CDR3: CASSVFRDPPGELFF. The CDR3 coding sequence is TGCGCCAGCAGCGTTTTCCGGGACCCTCCCGGGGAGCTGTTTTTT. Using reference TRBV5-1 and TRBJ2-2 for the parts outside the CDR3, the full variable domain is KAGVTQTPRYLIKTRGQQVTLSCSPISGHRSVSWYQQTPGQGLQFLFEYFSETQRNKGNFPGRFSGRQFSNSRSEMNVSTLELGDSALYLCASSVFRDPPGELFFGEGSRLTVL.